This paragraph reports one TCR beta chain. The target of this receptor is not known. Base qualities were left out, and no much larger clone turns up one base away. This record belongs to a study of PD-1 blockade in classical Hodgkin lymphoma (dated by TCRdb to about 2020). Looking at the study overall: Nivolumab dosing was 3 mg/kg intravenously every 2 weeks, continuing until either disease progression or unacceptable toxicity. The study used TCR beta sequencing and CyTOF to define a peripheral blood immune signature of response to PD-1 blockade in classical Hodgkin lymphoma.

The time point label of this sample denotes: cycle 1 day 1 (C1D1), immediately before nivolumab initiation. Every trial patient had relapsed after autologous stem cell transplantation, and cohorts A, B and C differed in prior brentuximab vedotin exposure. A total of under 70 patients with relapsed/refractory classical Hodgkin lymphoma made up the trial cohort, and each patient's best overall response was complete response, partial response or progressive disease. Single-agent nivolumab was administered to trial patients in the multi-cohort phase II CheckMate 205 trial. An independent review committee assessed best overall response by applying the 2007 International Working Group response criteria. Trial PBMCs were obtained immediately prior to nivolumab initiation (C1D1) and on therapy at cycle 2 day 1 and cycle 4 day 1. After peripheral blood was drawn into 8 mL Vacutainer Cell Preparation Tubes, PBMCs were isolated by centrifugation and then cryopreserved.

Genomic DNA was isolated using the Qiagen DNeasy kit from unsorted PBMCs as well as from negatively selected CD4+ and CD8+ fractions. Using primers that anneal to V and J segments, immunoSEQ multiplex PCR amplified the TCR beta CDR3 regions. A synthetic immune receptor repertoire was used to minimize amplification bias, and any remaining bias was removed computationally after sequencing. Per the authors' processing: Repertoire diversity was quantified as the Shannon entropy index using custom Python scripts. Unsorted, CD4+ and CD8+ repertoires were analyzed separately, except in combined analyses where CD4+ and CD8+ sequences were merged in silico. Clonal expansion was defined as a frequency increase of at least 2-fold after treatment compared with C1D1, and clones undetected at baseline were assigned a pseudocount of 0.5. Clones with 0 or 1 copy at C1D1 were defined as singleton clones, while clones with 2 or more copies were defined as non-singleton clones. By matching protein sequences in sorted samples from the same patient, clones expanded in unsorted samples were annotated as CD4+, CD8+ or unknown. Wilcoxon tests on paired samples were used to test diversity changes from C1D1 to C4D1. The table was pulled from immuneACCESS by TCRdb, which kept in-frame rearrangements only. Such tables lose some clones; where checked, under half of the loss comes from unresolved V genes, and the rest has no known cause. The DNA was the basis for D and trimming; V, J and clone size are from that table. The sample table lists about 98,000 clones, over 85% of them with a count of one. The ten most abundant clones make up 2.8% of the sample.

CDR1 and CDR2 are drawn from the germline V gene: SGHDN, FVKESK. Germline trimming amounts to 0 bases on V and 3 bases on J, with 8 as the count of junction bases outside the gene matches. Measured from the cysteine to the phenylalanine, the CDR3 is 16 residues long. Just CDR3 DNA is preserved here, 48 bases in frame from base 1. What the authors observed across the whole study: Lower diversity was observed in patients in whom nivolumab was started less than 1 year after ASCT, and these patients were excluded from later analyses so that confounding by immune reconstitution would be avoided. CD4+ but not CD8+ TCR diversity rose significantly by C4D1 (p=0.0027 vs p=0.16), most apparent in complete responders (p=0.02). The study was limited to a single clinical trial cohort, and causes of repertoire differences, possibly disease activity or prior therapy, remained undefined. Baseline TCR diversity was reported as lower in newly diagnosed patients than in healthy donors, and lower still in relapsed/refractory patients. Among trial patients, those achieving complete response had baseline diversity similar to that of newly diagnosed patients, while diversity was significantly lower in partial responders and progressors.

This material consisted of peripheral blood mononuclear cells (PBMCs), taken at baseline. The rearranged segments are TRBV14 and TRBJ2-7, with 7 central nucleotides matching TRBD2. The source of this sequence is a human donor with classical Hodgkin lymphoma. The nucleotide sequence reads TGTGCCAGCAGCCAAGATGGGAGGGCTACCTTCTACGAGCAGTACTTC. It encodes CASSQDGRATFYEQYF.